Listed below are T cell receptor beta chains from one sample, sequenced in a study of T-cell reconstitution after alpha-beta-depleted transplantation in children. TCRdb used MiXCR to reprocess the PCR reads, holding one entry per CDR3 protein. The sample lists approximately 210,000 distinct CDR3 sequences, 17% occurring once. The starting material was PBMCs, mostly from graft donor cells, obtained 360 days after TCRalphabeta/CD19-depleted stem cell transplant. These receptors originate from a male patient between 2 and 10 years old who had a stem cell transplant for acute lymphoblastic leukemia, so the T cells may come from the graft donor. The CDR3 runs from the conserved cysteine through the conserved F or W. Each record gives: V gene, D gene, clone size, J gene, CDR3 protein, CDR3 DNA. D genes are given only for firm matches. Size is omitted from some rows. Given values are once, few, many or a class for expanded clones.

TRBV29-1	.	few	TRBJ2-7	CSGNLGMEQYF	TGCAGCGGCAACCTAGGAATGGAGCAGTACTTC
TRBV29-1	TRBD1	.	TRBJ1-2	CSVEDRGGNYGYTF	TGCAGCGTTGAAGACAGGGGGGGAAACTATGGCTACACCTTC
TRBV7-8	.	many	TRBJ2-3	CASSPLEWTDTQYF	TGTGCCAGCAGCCCTTTAGAATGGACAGATACGCAGTATTTT
TRBV29-1	TRBD1	many	TRBJ2-1	CSVGGQGRNEQFF	TGCAGCGTTGGGGGACAGGGGAGAAATGAGCAGTTCTTC
TRBV24-1	TRBD1	few	TRBJ2-5	CATRPSAGTGQETQYF	TGTGCCACCAGGCCCTCGGCCGGGACAGGACAAGAGACCCAGTACTTC
TRBV4-2	.	few	TRBJ1-1	CASSQVVNRGRTEAFF	TGTGCCAGCAGCCAAGTCGTAAATAGGGGCAGAACTGAAGCTTTCTTT
TRBV14	.	few	TRBJ1-4	CASSQTRGAKATNEKLFF	TGTGCCAGCAGCCAGACTCGGGGGGCCAAGGCAACTAATGAAAAACTGTTTTTT
TRBV24-1	TRBD2	.	TRBJ2-1	CATSTSGGSEQFF	TGTGCCACCAGTACTAGCGGGGGGTCTGAGCAGTTCTTC
TRBV27	.	.	TRBJ2-7	CASSGEQYF	TGTGCCAGTAGTGGGGAGCAGTACTTC
TRBV5-1	.	few	TRBJ1-1	CASSLWEGITEAFF	TGCGCCAGCAGCTTGTGGGAGGGAATCACTGAAGCTTTCTTT
TRBV29-1	.	.	TRBJ1-1	CSVDGSYLREAFF	TGCAGCGTTGACGGCAGTTATCTGAGGGAAGCTTTCTTT
TRBV20-1	TRBD1	few	TRBJ1-2	CSARDPGGPKYGYTF	TGCAGTGCTAGAGATCCAGGGGGCCCAAAATATGGCTACACCTTC
TRBV2	TRBD1	once	TRBJ1-2	CTISLVAGQGLAGYTF	TGTACCATCAGTTTAGTCGCGGGACAGGGGCTTGCTGGCTACACCTTC
TRBV12-3/TRBV12-4	TRBD1	many	TRBJ1-3	CASRQIQGAHGNTIYF	TGTGCCAGCAGGCAAATACAGGGGGCGCATGGAAACACCATATATTTT
TRBV12-3/TRBV12-4	TRBD1	many	TRBJ1-3	CASSPGTGVGNTIYF	TGTGCCAGCAGCCCCGGGACAGGGGTTGGAAACACCATATATTTT
TRBV12-3/TRBV12-4	TRBD1	few	TRBJ2-7	CASRRQGAKFGGYEQYF	TGTGCCAGCAGAAGGCAGGGGGCGAAATTTGGCGGCTACGAGCAGTACTTC
TRBV7-2	.	few	TRBJ2-5	CASSLTQETQYF	TGTGCCAGCAGCTTAACCCAAGAGACCCAGTACTTC
TRBV3-1	.	.	TRBJ2-3	CASSQELDTQYF	TGTGCCAGCAGCCAAGAGCTAGATACGCAGTATTTT
TRBV2	.	.	TRBJ2-5	CASSDDRLPETQYF	TGTGCCAGCAGTGACGATCGTTTGCCAGAGACCCAGTACTTC
TRBV10-3	.	.	TRBJ2-5	CAISEGAGEVSETQYF	TGTGCCATCAGTGAGGGGGCAGGGGAGGTTTCGGAGACCCAGTACTTC
TRBV7-8	.	few	TRBJ1-1	CASSLGYGGNTEAFF	TGTGCCAGCAGCTTAGGGTATGGGGGCAACACTGAAGCTTTCTTT
TRBV3-1	TRBD2	once	TRBJ2-7	CASNQGRLAGFYEQYF	TGTGCCAGCAACCAGGGGAGACTAGCGGGATTTTACGAGCAGTACTTC
TRBV29-1	TRBD1	few	TRBJ1-4	CSARVVGQPYEKLFF	TGCAGCGCCCGAGTCGTGGGACAGCCTTATGAAAAACTGTTTTTT
TRBV4-2	.	.	TRBJ2-2	CASSGDSNTGELFF	TGTGCCAGCAGCGGGGACTCTAACACCGGGGAGCTGTTTTTT
TRBV12-3/TRBV12-4	.	few	TRBJ2-7	CASRRTEGSYEQYF	TGTGCCAGCAGGAGGACAGAGGGATCCTACGAGCAGTACTTC
TRBV7-2	.	few	TRBJ2-7	CASSLEGGWSYEQYF	TGTGCCAGCAGCTTAGAGGGGGGTTGGTCCTACGAGCAGTACTTC
TRBV12-3/TRBV12-4	.	.	TRBJ2-1	CASRPGSRSYNEQFF	TGTGCCAGCAGACCGGGCTCCCGCTCCTACAATGAGCAGTTCTTC
TRBV7-9	.	few	TRBJ1-5	CASSVGPNQPQHF	TGTGCCAGCAGCGTGGGACCCAATCAGCCCCAGCATTTT
TRBV5-1	.	.	TRBJ2-7	CASSYGSTYEQYF	TGCGCCAGCAGCTATGGGTCCACCTACGAGCAGTACTTC
TRBV4-1	.	few	TRBJ1-5	CASSQGIEQPQHF	TGCGCCAGCAGCCAAGGGATAGAACAGCCCCAGCATTTT
TRBV7-6	.	few	TRBJ1-1	CASSSLGGSTEAFF	TGTGCCAGCAGCTCCCTTGGGGGGAGCACTGAAGCTTTCTTT
TRBV20-1	.	.	TRBJ1-1	CSASTGSTEAFF	TGCAGTGCTTCTACAGGGAGTACTGAAGCTTTCTTT
TRBV5-1	TRBD2	few	TRBJ2-7	CASSLEPSGSGHSYEQYF	TGCGCCAGCAGCTTGGAGCCTAGCGGGAGCGGCCATTCCTACGAGCAGTACTTC
TRBV7-6	.	.	TRBJ2-3	CASTPRGTDTQYF	TGTGCCAGCACCCCTCGGGGGACAGATACGCAGTATTTT
TRBV18	.	.	TRBJ2-7	CASSPLPQGRAYEQYF	TGTGCCAGCTCACCACTTCCGCAGGGGCGAGCTTACGAGCAGTACTTC
TRBV12-3/TRBV12-4	TRBD1	.	TRBJ2-5	CASRGTDMTQYF	TGTGCCAGCAGGGGGACAGACATGACCCAGTACTTC
TRBV7-6	TRBD1	.	TRBJ2-3	CASSFGGQMADTQYF	TGTGCCAGCAGCTTTGGGGGACAGATGGCAGATACGCAGTATTTT
TRBV12-3/TRBV12-4	.	few	TRBJ2-1	CASIPGPGYNEQFF	TGTGCCAGCATCCCGGGACCGGGATACAATGAGCAGTTCTTC
TRBV3-1	.	.	TRBJ2-3	CASSQVFSSTDTQYF	TGTGCCAGCAGCCAAGTGTTTTCGAGCACAGATACGCAGTATTTT
TRBV10-3	.	many	TRBJ2-7	CAISESGGHYEQYF	TGTGCCATCAGTGAGTCAGGGGGACACTACGAGCAGTACTTC
TRBV12-3/TRBV12-4	.	.	TRBJ2-1	CASSLRGWGQFF	TGTGCCAGCAGTTTAAGGGGCTGGGGGCAGTTCTTC
TRBV10-3	.	few	TRBJ2-7	CAIGGGATREQYF	TGTGCCATCGGCGGGGGCGCGACACGAGAGCAGTACTTC
TRBV29-1	.	many	TRBJ2-7	CSVVGRAYEQYF	TGCAGCGTTGTGGGGCGGGCCTACGAGCAGTACTTC
TRBV27	.	few	TRBJ2-3	CASSTGISTDTQYF	TGTGCCAGCAGTACAGGGATTAGCACAGATACGCAGTATTTT